The entry that follows covers one TCR beta chain sequence. What it binds is unknown. Sequencing used immunoSEQ multiplex PCR; TCRdb keeps in-frame clones, though not all of them. Among 2,500,000 or so clones listed, around 93% were seen once. There are 15 residues in the CDR3. V was trimmed by 6 bases and J by 5 bases, leaving 16 bases between them. CDR1 SEHNR and CDR2 FQNEAQ come from the germline V gene (reference sequence). These data originate in a study of shared clonotypes between healthy human individuals. Study findings and constraints: Several donors held about 4.6% of naive CD4 clonotypes in common.

Material: naive CD4+ T cells from PBMCs. Subset meaning: CD45RA+ positively selected. The TCR originated in a man aged 18-30 years in good health. Some clones in this sample may be carry-over from other donors' samples. V gene TRBV7-9 combines with J gene TRBJ1-4, with D maybe TRBD1 (5 bases). In DNA form, the CDR3 reads TGTGCCAGCAGTTCAGGGTCAGCAGCGAATGAAAAACTGTTTTTT. It yields the protein CASSSGSAANEKLFF.